The 5 T cell receptor beta chains presented below share a single source sample, sequenced in a study of cytomegalovirus exposure and HLA in healthy donors. Use of 60 Vbeta and 13 Jbeta primers characterized the PCR. Produced via immunoSEQ multiplex PCR; TCRdb's table is partial and in-frame only. The table shows fewer than 250,000 clones, with over 80% occurring only once. Sequencing was performed on PBMCs. Receptors were obtained from a boy aged 2 to 10 in good health and CMV-seronegative.

The rearrangement uses TRBV5-1 and TRBJ2-7, with unresolved D. V lost 4 bases and J 1 base, leaving 15 bases between the germline ends. The CDR3 totals 15 residues. Germline lookup yields CDR1 SGHRS and CDR2 YFSETQ. CDR3 bases: TGCGCCAGCAGCATGACAAGTACCCCTTCCTACGAGCAGTACTTC. Its translation is CASSMTSTPSYEQYF. Full variable domain (missing parts from reference TRBV5-1 and TRBJ2-7): KAGVTQTPRYLIKTRGQQVTLSCSPISGHRSVSWYQQTPGQGLQFLFEYFSETQRNKGNFPGRFSGRQFSNSRSEMNVSTLELGDSALYLCASSMTSTPSYEQYFGPGTRLTVT.

This clone showed up just once. The chain couples TRBV27 to TRBJ1-1; 7 bases agree with TRBD1. Germline CDR1 and CDR2: MNHEY and SMNVEV (reference sequence). This CDR3 contains 14 residues. Trimming at V came to 3 bases and at J to 1 base, leaving 2 bases not matched to a gene. The CDR3 region has the DNA TGTGCCAGCAGTTTCAGGGGGTGGAACACTGAAGCTTTCTTT. This translates into CASSFRGWNTEAFF.

The chain recombines TRBV5-4 with TRBJ1-1, with D perhaps matching TRBD1 (5 bases). The germline V and J ends were trimmed by 4 bases and 1 base, with 14 bases remaining between them. Germline CDR1 is SGHNT and CDR2 is YYREEE (reference sequence). This CDR3 is 15 amino acids long. In DNA, the CDR3 is TGTGCCAGCAGCAAACCAGGGTTCGGGAACACTGAAGCTTTCTTT. It encodes CASSKPGFGNTEAFF.

The chain links TRBV15 to TRBJ2-7; a weak D match, TRBD2 (6 bases). The CDR3 consists of 13 residues. V was trimmed by 1 base and J by 3 bases, leaving 7 bases between them. From germline, CDR1 is LNHNV and CDR2 YYDKDF (reference sequence). CDR3 DNA: TGTGCCACCAGCAGAGGGACTAACTACGAGCAGTACTTC. It specifies CATSRGTNYEQYF. The variable domain in full, with the rest retrieved from reference TRBV15 and TRBJ2-7, is DAMVIQNPRYQVTQFGKPVTLSCSQTLNHNVMYWYQQKSSQAPKLLFHYYDKDFNNEADTPDNFQSRRPNTSFCFLDIRSPGLGDTAMYLCATSRGTNYEQYFGPGTRLTVT.

The V gene is TRBV2, the J gene TRBJ2-2, with 7 positions matching TRBD2. Looked up from germline, CDR1 is SNHLY and CDR2 is FYNNEI. J lost 4 bases, V lost 10 bases, and 9 bases had no gene match. This CDR3 comprises 14 residues. In nucleotides, the CDR3 is TGTGCCACCGGGGGGAGGGTGAGCACCGGGGAGCTGTTTTTT. Its protein product is CATGGRVSTGELFF.